This TCR beta chain originates from a study of blood T cell repertoires in COVID-19. Overall study: The United States, Italy and Spain supplied acute and convalescent COVID-19 samples.

Per the original methods: Estimated nucleated cell counts came from reference gene primer amplification. The method was immunoSEQ multiplex PCR; TCRdb's version includes in-frame clones alone and lacks a portion of them. From that table come the V and J calls and clone size; the DNA was used to work out D and trimming. The sample lists roughly 140,000 clones, over 75% seen once, with about 15% in the top ten. This clonotype was obtained from a woman aged 35 to 49 with acute or convalescent COVID-19. Sequenced sample: peripheral blood.

CDR3 sequence (DNA): TGTGCCAGTAGTAGGACTAGCGGGAGTATGGCAGATACGCAGTATTTT. This codes for CASSRTSGSMADTQYF. The chain is built from TRBV19 and TRBJ2-3; 13 positions match TRBD2. Germline-derived CDR1 and CDR2 are LNHDA and SQIVND (reference sequence). V was pared by 4 bases and J by 4 bases, with 5 bases of the junction left unmatched. The CDR3 extends over 16 amino acids.